This TCR beta chain comes out of a study of blood T cell repertoires in COVID-19 (TCRdb year 2020). Broadly, across the study: The collaborator samples originated in the United States, Italy and Spain and spanned the acute and convalescent phases of COVID-19. The prospective study material was composed of cDNA or gDNA derived from T cells, B-cell-depleted T cells, or PBMCs. Subjects who had been exposed to COVID-19, were actively infected with it, or had recovered from it provided the deeply sampled blood TCRbeta repertoires that made up the dataset. The repertoires were made available in a free public database intended to serve as a resource for research on the immune response to SARS-CoV-2. The samples were drawn from two sources: the first 160 participants of the ongoing ImmuneRACE study, and 1,200 or so subjects contributed by 6 global collaborators. The sample metadata nearly always contained a de-identified subject ID, COVID-19 status, age in years and sex. HLA class I and class II types, where available, came from metadata supplied by the sample provider rather than from assay-based typing.

Participants in the prospective study were enrolled through a virtual design, were aged roughly 18 to 90 years, and lived in 24 United States geographic areas. To assign participants to cohorts, the prospective study relied on clinical history that participants themselves reported in a screening survey and a study questionnaire. Recovered participants in ImmuneRACE Cohort 3 were defined as having two consecutive negative NP/OP PCR tests, clearance from a healthcare professional, or resolution of symptoms. In the prospective study, whole blood, serum and a nasopharyngeal or oropharyngeal swab were collected from each participant by mobile phlebotomists. Over a 2-month period, participants in the prospective study had the option of providing additional blood draws and questionnaires. Prospective study blood samples were shipped either frozen or at room temperature before DNA extraction. TCRbeta CDR3 regions were amplified from genomic DNA by means of the immunoSEQ Assay, a bias-controlled multiplex PCR. The authors processed their data as follows. Nucleated cell counts per sample were estimated from amplification of reference gene primers within the assay. Sequence reads were collapsed and filtered to measure the absolute abundance of every unique TCRbeta CDR3 rearrangement. For each sample, productive Simpson clonality was calculated as the square root of Simpson's diversity index across productive rearrangements. What TCRdb holds here is the immuneACCESS table cut down to in-frame rearrangements. Part of the clones is not present; checked against another copy, under half of the missing clones reflect an unresolved V gene, and the others are unexplained. Clonal size and the V and J genes are those of that table, whereas D and trimming came from the DNA. The sample contains 250,000 to 300,000 clones, around nine tenths of them found a single time. The top ten clones comprise 1.9% of the sample.

Results the study describes overall, beyond this receptor: The amount of clinical and demographic metadata varied by source and participant and was provided uncurated.

To note about this clone: Its antigen remains undetermined. Base quality data are lacking; no much larger clone is found one base away.

CDR1 and CDR2 (SEHNR, FQNEAQ) derive from the germline V gene (reference sequence). The CDR3 starts with the cysteine, ends with the phenylalanine, and has 13 residues. Just CDR3 DNA is preserved here, 39 bases in frame from base 1. Trimming takes 4 bases from V and 4 bases from J, and the germline ends sit 7 bases apart. This sequence was found in a woman aged 60-70 years who had recovered from COVID-19. Sequenced sample: PBMCs or T cells enriched from blood (not recorded which). The V and J genes are TRBV7-9 and TRBJ2-2, with the D gene too uncertain to name. CDR3 loop: CASSSSVTGELFF. The nucleotides are TGTGCCAGCAGCTCCAGTGTCACCGGGGAGCTGTTTTTT.